This T cell receptor beta chain was identified during a study of T cells in Graves' hyperthyroidism and ophthalmopathy. Whole-study findings and limits: Also found in blood were most expanded thyroid clonotypes above 0.001.

RNA transcripts yielded amplified TCR beta CDR3 regions. The HTBI primer set was used in a first-round RT-PCR of the TCR CDR3. One entry per CDR3 protein results from TCRdb running MiXCR on the multiplex PCR reads. The sample holds some 550,000 distinct CDR3 sequences; about a sixth are singletons and the top ten take roughly 3.4%. This clonotype was observed many times. The target antigen is unknown. The CDR3 runs to 13 residues. The junction had 3 bases not matched to a gene; V was cut back by 6 bases and J by 4 bases. Germline-derived CDR1 and CDR2 are SNHLY and FYNNEI. Specimen: blood. The chain uses TRBV2 and TRBJ2-7; TRBD2 aligns across 10 bases. This receptor was taken from a woman in her thirties or forties with Graves' ophthalmopathy. The CDR3 bases are TGTGCCAGCAGACTAGCGGGGCCTTACGAGCAGTACTTC. It yields the protein CASRLAGPYEQYF.